Detailed here is one T cell receptor (beta chain). The antigen is undetermined. The sample is drawn from a study of T cells in localized non-small cell lung cancer. Study observations and caveats: Appearances in adjacent lung were noted for a median 57 of the top 100 tumor clones. There was higher T cell clonality in uninvolved adjacent lung than in tumor, and it was highest there.

Sequenced by immunoSEQ multiplex PCR; TCRdb stores in-frame clones only, minus some. This sample has over 20,000 clones; 88% occur once, and the top ten carry just under 30%. This TCR came from a male donor older than 55 with stage II lung adenocarcinoma. The starting material was peripheral blood mononuclear cells, obtained before any cancer treatment.

The CDR3 DNA reads TGTGCCAGTAGTACCGAACGCCGGGGTGAGGAGCAGTACTTC. Translation gives CASSTERRGEEQYF. The V call is TRBV19, the J call TRBJ2-7; weak D call: TRBD2 (5 bases). Germline V gene data show CDR1 as LNHDA and CDR2 as SQIVND (reference sequence). The CDR3 loop spans 14 amino acids. V lost 4 bases to trimming and J lost 7 bases, with 17 bases between them.